A single sample gave rise to the 21 T cell receptor beta chains below, sequenced in a study of vaccination and CD4 T cells after COVID-19. Regarding treatment: roughly 11-day PBMC culture with coronavirus spike peptide pools or control peptides (ViraFEST assay). For these TCRs, the target antigens are not known. Cultured CD4+ T cell DNA was sequenced using the Oncomine TCR Beta short-read assay. TCRdb reanalysed the PCR reads using MiXCR and keeps one entry per CDR3 protein. The sample contains some 14,000 distinct CDR3 sequences, roughly 45% of which appear only once. The material sequenced was CD4+ T cells from blood, cultured in vitro, taken after SARS-CoV-2 vaccination. The receptors shown here come from a human donor who had recovered from COVID-19.

CDR3 region: CSGAGTSGRQTQYF. CDR3 nucleotides: TGCAGTGGTGCCGGGACTAGCGGTCGACAGACCCAGTACTTC. The chain recombines TRBV20-1 with TRBJ2-5, with 11 bases aligning to TRBD2. V was pared by 7 bases and J by 6 bases, with 10 bases of the junction left unmatched. Looked up from germline, CDR1 is DFQATT and CDR2 is SNEGSKA (reference sequence). The CDR3 sequence is 14 residues long.

The chain carries TRBV18 and TRBJ2-3; D possibly uses TRBD1 or TRBD2 (5 bases each). Germline-derived CDR1 and CDR2 are KGHSH and LQKENI. Trimming took off 3 bases at V and 2 bases at J, with 12 bases between the two ends. CDR3 size: 15 residues. CDR3 nucleotides: TGTGCCAGCTCACCGGGACCCCTCGACACAGATACGCAGTATTTT. It yields the protein CASSPGPLDTDTQYF. The variable domain in full, completed from reference TRBV18 and TRBJ2-3, reads NAGVMQNPRHLVRRRGQEARLRCSPMKGHSHVYWYRQLPEEGLKFMVYLQKENIIDESGMPKERFSAEFPKEGPSILRIQQVVRGDSAAYFCASSPGPLDTDTQYFGPGTRLTVL.

CDR3 sequence reads: CSARPREVGQYF. CDR3 coding DNA: TGCAGTGCTAGGCCTAGGGAGGTGGGGCAGTATTTT. This chain links TRBV20-1 with TRBJ2-3, with D perhaps matching TRBD2 (6 bases). The CDR3 extends over 12 amino acids. Germline loops: CDR1 DFQATT, CDR2 SNEGSKA (reference sequence). V gave up 3 bases and J gave up 11 bases, with 15 bases separating them.

This clonotype showed up just a few times. This chain uses TRBV18 with TRBJ2-1; D is uncertain. The V end was cut by 3 bases, the J end by 1 base, with 10 bases between. The CDR3 is 15 residues long. Germline V gene lookup returns CDR1 KGHSH and CDR2 LQKENI. Written as DNA, the CDR3 is TGTGCCAGCTCACCTACGCTTCTATCCTACAATGAGCAGTTCTTC. The encoded protein is CASSPTLLSYNEQFF.

There are a few counts of this clonotype. V is TRBV6-2 or TRBV6-3 and J is TRBJ1-5; no clear D. The V end was cut by 5 bases, the J end by 9 bases, with 20 bases between. Germline V lookup: CDR1 MNHEY, CDR2 SVGEGT. The CDR3 is made up of 15 amino acids. The CDR3 nucleotides are TGTGCCAGCAGTGACAATAGACCGGACGTGTGGCCCCAGCATTTT. Protein product: CASSDNRPDVWPQHF.

This rearrangement joins TRBV18 to TRBJ1-4; 12 bases align to TRBD1. The germline CDR1 and CDR2 sequences are KGHSH and LQKENI. The junction had 13 bases not matched to a gene; V was cut back by 3 bases and J by 14 bases. This CDR3 contains 16 residues. The CDR3 region has the DNA TGTGCCAGCTCACCGGGACAGGGGGCCAGCTTGAAGTATCTGTTTTTT. Amino acid sequence: CASSPGQGASLKYLFF.

This clonotype was observed a handful of times. This chain joins TRBV27 and TRBJ2-1, with unresolved D. In germline, CDR1 is MNHEY, CDR2 SMNVEV (reference sequence). The CDR3 runs to 11 residues. V lost 6 bases, J lost 4 bases, and 4 bases lay in between. The CDR3 nucleotides read TGTGCCAGCAGCCGATACAATGAGCAGTTCTTC. Its protein is CASSRYNEQFF.

The chain recombines TRBV20-1 with TRBJ2-7; 10 nucleotides agree with TRBD1. CDR3 length: 13 residues. The germline gives CDR1 DFQATT, CDR2 SNEGSKA (reference sequence). The CDR3 DNA is TGCAGGGCGGCGACAGGGGGCGATTACGAGCAGTACTTC. It encodes CRAATGGDYEQYF.

The V gene is TRBV6-2 or TRBV6-3, the J gene TRBJ2-3; 7 bases are shared with TRBD2. J lost 1 base, V lost 5 bases, and 9 bases had no gene match. Germline CDR1 MNHEY, CDR2 SVGEGT. The CDR3 is made up of 16 amino acids. The CDR3, as DNA: TGTGCCAGCAGTGGGGGGGGTACTAGCGGCACAGATACGCAGTATTTT. It translates to CASSGGGTSGTDTQYF.

The gene calls are TRBV19 and TRBJ2-1, with D possibly being TRBD2 (6 bases). V was trimmed by 5 bases and J by 5 bases, leaving 13 bases between them. The germline gives CDR1 LNHDA, CDR2 SQIVND (reference sequence). The CDR3 is 14 residues long. The CDR3 DNA is TGTGCCAGTAGTGAGCGGGCCACGCACAATGAGCAGTTCTTC. Translated: CASSERATHNEQFF.

V usage is TRBV30 and J usage is TRBJ2-1; 9 bases align to TRBD2. The V gene's germline CDR1 is GTSNPN and CDR2 SVGIG (reference sequence). There are 14 residues in the CDR3. V trimming: 3 bases; J trimming: 3 bases; junction bases outside the gene matches: 3. DNA of the CDR3: TGTGCCTGGAGGGGGACTAGCAGCTACAATGAGCAGTTCTTC. Translation: CAWRGTSSYNEQFF.

The chain couples TRBV20-1 to TRBJ2-1; 8 bases map to TRBD2. CDR3 size: 15 residues. The germline gives CDR1 DFQATT, CDR2 SNEGSKA (reference sequence). J lost 1 base, V lost 3 bases, and 5 bases had no gene match. The CDR3 loop reads CSAREASGSYNEQFF. The CDR3 bases are TGCAGTGCTAGGGAGGCTAGCGGGTCCTACAATGAGCAGTTCTTC.

This clonotype occurred a few times. J is TRBJ1-5 and V is TRBV19, with D perhaps matching TRBD1 (5 bases). This CDR3 is built from 15 residues. Per the germline V gene, CDR1 is LNHDA and CDR2 is SQIVND (reference sequence). Trimming cost V 2 bases and J 1 base, with 9 bases left between them. In DNA form, the CDR3 reads TGTGCCAGTAGTATAAGAGGGGACAGCAATCAGCCCCAGCATTTT. It yields the protein CASSIRGDSNQPQHF.

The chain carries TRBV5-1 and TRBJ2-3, with a possible D match to TRBD2 (5 bases). Trimming removed 0 bases from V and 4 bases from J, with 9 bases in between. The CDR3 consists of 14 residues. Germline V lookup: CDR1 SGHRS, CDR2 YFSETQ. CDR3 sequence reads: CASSLVEGPDTQYF. Written as DNA, the CDR3 is TGCGCCAGCAGCTTGGTCGAGGGTCCAGATACGCAGTATTTT. Using reference TRBV5-1 and TRBJ2-3 for the parts outside the CDR3, the full variable domain is KAGVTQTPRYLIKTRGQQVTLSCSPISGHRSVSWYQQTPGQGLQFLFEYFSETQRNKGNFPGRFSGRQFSNSRSEMNVSTLELGDSALYLCASSLVEGPDTQYFGPGTRLTVL.

This clonotype was detected only once. At one end the junction does not follow the germline gene, possibly because of a read error. The V gene is TRBV7-7, the J gene TRBJ2-1; the D call may be TRBD1 or TRBD2 (5 bases each). Per germline, CDR1 SSHAT and CDR2 FNYEAQ (reference sequence). There are 14 residues in the CDR3. CDR3 in DNA: TGTGCTAGCAGCCAAGGTGGGGGAAGAATGGAGCAGTTCTTC. This sequence encodes CASSQGGGRMEQFF.

This chain links TRBV2 with TRBJ1-1; D remains ambiguous. This CDR3 region has 13 residues. Trimming removed 2 bases at V and 9 bases at J, with 13 bases between. Germline V gene sequence: CDR1 SNHLY, CDR2 FYNNEI. The CDR3 region is CASSEMRSGKAFF. The CDR3 nucleotides read TGTGCCAGCAGTGAAATGAGGTCGGGGAAAGCTTTCTTT.

V gene TRBV6-4 combines with J gene TRBJ2-1; 8 nucleotides match TRBD2. The CDR3 loop spans 16 amino acids. After removal of 4 bases from V and 5 bases from J, the junction contained 10 bases not matched to a gene. The germline V gene has CDR1 MRHNA and CDR2 SNTAGT. The chain's CDR3 is CASSVIATSVNNEQFF. DNA of the CDR3: TGTGCCAGCAGTGTCATCGCGACTAGCGTGAACAATGAGCAGTTCTTC.

The chain employs TRBV6-1 and TRBJ1-1; D call uncertain. Germline V gives CDR1 MNHNS, CDR2 SASEGT. Trimming removed 8 bases at V and 1 base at J, with 11 bases between. The CDR3 contains 13 residues. The CDR3 sequence: CASFYSQNTEAFF. CDR3 in DNA: TGTGCCAGCTTCTACAGCCAGAACACTGAAGCTTTCTTT.

The rearrangement links TRBV18 to TRBJ2-7, with 10 nucleotides matching TRBD2. J lost 4 bases, V lost 3 bases, and 9 bases had no gene match. Germline V gene lookup returns CDR1 KGHSH and CDR2 LQKENI. The CDR3 loop spans 16 amino acids. The CDR3 is CASSPQAGGGIYEQYF. The CDR3 DNA follows: TGTGCCAGCTCACCCCAAGCGGGAGGGGGTATTTACGAGCAGTACTTC.

In this sample, this clonotype is medium-sized. This sequence joins TRBV20-1 and TRBJ1-1; D unclear. CDR3 length: 11 amino acids. From germline, CDR1 is DFQATT and CDR2 SNEGSKA (reference sequence). The V end lost 1 base, the J end lost 1 base, and 1 base lay between the germline ends. The CDR3 sequence is CSARGNTEAFF. The CDR3 DNA reads as TGCAGTGCTAGAGGGAACACTGAAGCTTTCTTT.

The gene calls are TRBV7-9 and TRBJ1-1; D may be TRBD1 (6 bases). CDR1 and CDR2 from the germline V gene are SEHNR and FQNEAQ (reference sequence). This CDR3 spans 18 amino acids. The CDR3 spells CAQPPQTGSYAMNTEAFF. The CDR3 region has the DNA TGTGCGCAGCCCCCACAAACAGGGTCGTATGCCATGAACACTGAAGCTTTCTTT.